This T cell receptor (beta chain) was identified during a study of cytomegalovirus exposure and HLA in healthy donors. In the study overall: Unique TCR beta sequences numbering fewer than 130 million came from some 200 million T cells in an earlier analysis. Study results and caveats: Most sequenced TCRs were rare (though some public TCRs occurred in many donors).

Notes on this clone: No antigen is known for it.

PCR amplification relied on 60 Vbeta primers (plus 13 Jbeta primers). The protocol was immunoSEQ multiplex PCR, while the TCRdb copy is restricted to in-frame clones and leaves out a portion. The data hold roughly 99,000 clones, with nearly 80% observed a single time. V was clipped by 1 base and J by 0 bases, with 10 bases between them. Germline loops: CDR1 SGHVS, CDR2 FQNEAQ. This CDR3 contains 17 residues. At collection, donors were nominally healthy, but unrecorded immune exposures were probable. The chain joins TRBV7-8 to TRBJ1-6; D is unclear. Sequencing was done on a sample of PBMCs. The sequence was obtained from a woman aged 40 to 50 in good health and CMV-seronegative. In DNA, the CDR3 is TGTGCCAGCAGCTTAGTCGGGGTAGGCTCCTATAATTCACCCCTCCACTTT. This encodes CASSLVGVGSYNSPLHF.